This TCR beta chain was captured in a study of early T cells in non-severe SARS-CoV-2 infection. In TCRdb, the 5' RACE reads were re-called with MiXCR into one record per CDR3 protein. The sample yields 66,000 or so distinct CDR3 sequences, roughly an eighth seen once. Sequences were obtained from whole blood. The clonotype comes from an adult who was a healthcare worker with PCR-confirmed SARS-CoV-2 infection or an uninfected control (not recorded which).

CDR3 nucleotide sequence: TGTGCCAGCAGCGTAGGGGCTAGCGGGTTTACTAGCTCCTACGAGCAGTACTTC. Protein: CASSVGASGFTSSYEQYF. The chain is built from TRBV9 and TRBJ2-7, with 8 bases aligning to TRBD2. The germline V gene has CDR1 SGDLS and CDR2 YYNGEE. V dropped 0 bases and J dropped 0; count of bases not matched to a gene: 11. This CDR3 region has 18 residues.